A single sample is the source of the 28 T cell receptor beta chains below, sequenced in a study of cytomegalovirus exposure and HLA in healthy donors. The PCR made use of 60 Vbeta and 13 Jbeta primers. Profiling relied on immunoSEQ multiplex PCR, and the TCRdb table lists in-frame clones only, not all of them. In the table there are around 120,000 clones, roughly 71% of which are singletons. The sequenced sample was PBMCs. The receptors here all came from a middle-aged man in good health and CMV-seropositive.

This rearrangement joins TRBV7-8 to TRBJ2-3; no clear D. V lost 5 bases to trimming and J lost 4 bases, with 7 bases between them. The germline V gene encodes CDR1 SGHVS and CDR2 FQNEAQ. This CDR3 is built from 12 residues. The CDR3 reads CASSPNPDTQYF. CDR3 coding DNA: TGTGCCAGCAGCCCCAATCCAGATACGCAGTATTTT.

By sample share, this clone is medium-sized. J is TRBJ1-3 and V is TRBV6-1; D not certain. The CDR3 contains 14 residues. Germline V lookup: CDR1 MNHNS, CDR2 SASEGT. Trimming pared 7 bases from V and 2 bases from J, leaving 12 bases between. The CDR3 DNA is TGTGCCAGCACCCTGAGGGAGGCTGGAAACACCATATATTTT. It specifies CASTLREAGNTIYF.

The chain links TRBV6-1 to TRBJ2-5, with 8 bases matching TRBD2. Germline loops: CDR1 MNHNS, CDR2 SASEGT. This CDR3 spans 14 amino acids. The trim removed 2 bases at V and 5 bases at J, leaving 4 bases unmatched. The CDR3 protein is CASSESGGRETQYF. In DNA, the CDR3 is TGTGCCAGCAGTGAAAGCGGGGGTCGGGAGACCCAGTACTTC.

The genes are TRBV9 and TRBJ1-2; TRBD1 matches 7 bases. CDR3 length: 15 amino acids. V lost 0 bases to trimming and J lost 3 bases; unmatched junction nucleotides: 5. CDR1 SGDLS and CDR2 YYNGEE come from the germline V gene. This CDR3 is CASSVDSGQYYGYTF. CDR3 bases: TGTGCCAGCAGCGTAGATTCGGGACAGTACTATGGCTACACCTTC.

V and J are TRBV5-4 and TRBJ2-6, with D uncertain. Germline lookup yields CDR1 SGHNT and CDR2 YYREEE (reference sequence). V was trimmed by 0 bases and J by 1 base, leaving 5 bases between them. The CDR3 has 15 residues. The CDR3 protein is CASSLGPSGANVLTF. In DNA, the CDR3 is TGTGCCAGCAGCTTGGGTCCGTCTGGGGCCAACGTCCTGACTTTC.

This chain links TRBV7-9 with TRBJ2-1, with 9 bases aligning to TRBD2. With V trimmed by 7 bases and J by 8 bases, 15 bases remained unmatched. CDR1 and CDR2 from the germline V gene are SEHNR and FQNEAQ (reference sequence). This CDR3 has 16 amino acids. In DNA form, the CDR3 reads TGTGCCAGCACCCGTGTGATAGGTAGCGGGAGAGATGAGCAGTTCTTC. Protein sequence: CASTRVIGSGRDEQFF. Looking up the rest from reference TRBV7-9 and TRBJ2-1 gives the full variable domain: DTGVSQNPRHKITKRGQNVTFRCDPISEHNRLYWYRQTLGQGPEFLTYFQNEAQLEKSRLLSDRFSAERPKGSFSTLEIQRTEQGDSAMYLCASTRVIGSGRDEQFFGPGTRLTVL.

A few counts support this clone. The chain carries TRBV5-6 and TRBJ2-7; TRBD2 might be the D (6 bases). From germline, CDR1 is SGHDT and CDR2 YYEEEE. CDR3 length equals 12 residues. Trimming removed 0 bases at V and 5 bases at J, with 6 bases between. CDR3: CASSLASDEQYF. DNA for the CDR3: TGTGCCAGCAGCTTGGCTAGCGACGAGCAGTACTTC.

The chain combines TRBV25-1 with TRBJ2-5, with D possibly TRBD1 on 5 matching bases. This CDR3 is built from 16 residues. Trimming removed 0 bases at V and 1 base at J, with 12 bases between. From germline, CDR1 is MGHDK and CDR2 SYGVNS. The CDR3 sequence: CASSEYPQGFQETQYF. The CDR3 nucleotides read TGTGCCAGCAGTGAATATCCCCAGGGCTTCCAAGAGACCCAGTACTTC.

J is TRBJ2-2 and V is TRBV5-4; maybe TRBD2 (5 bases). Trimming took 3 bases from V and 4 from J, leaving 10 bases between them. The germline V gene has CDR1 SGHNT and CDR2 YYREEE (reference sequence). The CDR3 extends over 14 amino acids. CDR3 amino acids: CASSSFGVTGELFF. The CDR3, as DNA: TGTGCCAGCAGCTCCTTCGGGGTCACCGGGGAGCTGTTTTTT.

The J gene is TRBJ1-4, the V gene TRBV9; 8 nucleotides match TRBD1. CDR1 is SGDLS, CDR2 YYNGEE, per germline. The CDR3 is made up of 15 amino acids. V lost 0 bases and J lost 8; bases outside the gene matches: 6. The CDR3 bases are TGTGCCAGCAGCGTAGGATTACAGGGGGACGAAAAACTGTTTTTT. It yields the protein CASSVGLQGDEKLFF.

This clone was seen more than once but under ten times. Other DNA sequences of this sample code for an identical CDR3. The chain links TRBV9 to TRBJ2-2; 12 nucleotides line up with TRBD2. CDR3 length equals 15 residues. Trimming removed 4 bases from V and 5 bases from J; junction bases left unmatched: 3. Germline V CDR1 and CDR2: SGDLS, YYNGEE. CDR3 nucleotide sequence: TGTGCCAGCAGCTCCGGGACTAGCGGGACCGGGGAGCTGTTTTTT. Its protein is CASSSGTSGTGELFF.

The gene calls are TRBV6-4 and TRBJ2-2; D remains unclear. Trimming left V 6 bases short and J 3 bases short, with 8 bases between. The germline V gene encodes CDR1 MRHNA and CDR2 SNTAGT. The length of the CDR3 is 13 residues. Written as DNA, the CDR3 is TGTGCCAGCAGCGACCAGGACACCGGGGAGCTGTTTTTT. It yields the protein CASSDQDTGELFF.

The genes are TRBV28 and TRBJ2-2; the D gene is possibly TRBD2 (6 bases). Germline CDR1 reads MDHEN; CDR2 reads SYDVKM. The CDR3 spans 14 residues. Trimming stripped 4 bases from V and 6 bases from J, with 12 bases between. CDR3 in amino acids: CASSSRTNSGELFF. CDR3 DNA sequence: TGTGCCAGCAGTTCTCGGACTAATTCCGGGGAGCTGTTTTTT.

Only a few counts were recorded for this clone. The genes are TRBV6-1 and TRBJ2-1, with no clear D. CDR3 size: 14 residues. Germline CDR1 and CDR2: MNHNS and SASEGT. V lost 10 bases, J lost 0 bases, and 13 bases lay in between. In nucleotides, the CDR3 is TGTGCCACCGCTACCCTAAGCTCCTACAATGAGCAGTTCTTC. Translated, it gives CATATLSSYNEQFF.

This clone has a handful of counts. The chain combines TRBV4-2 with TRBJ1-4, with 11 bases fitting TRBD1. The CDR3 sequence is 15 residues long. V lost 1 base, J lost 8 bases, and 3 bases stayed unmatched. The germline V gene has CDR1 LGHNA and CDR2 YNFKEQ. The CDR3 coding sequence is TGTGCCAGCAGCCAAGTGGACAGGGGGCTCGAAAAACTGTTTTTT. It codes for CASSQVDRGLEKLFF.

This chain connects TRBV2 to TRBJ2-5, with D possibly TRBD1 on 7 matching bases. Germline CDR1 reads SNHLY; CDR2 reads FYNNEI. The CDR3 is made up of 13 amino acids. V gave up 9 bases and J gave up 0 bases, with 11 bases separating them. The CDR3 sequence is CARAGQHQETQYF. CDR3 sequence (DNA): TGTGCCAGGGCGGGACAGCACCAAGAGACCCAGTACTTC.

This clone was seen more than once but under ten times. J is TRBJ2-7 and V is TRBV27; D is unresolved. CDR1 and CDR2 from the germline V gene are MNHEY and SMNVEV (reference sequence). Trimming removed 9 bases at V and 6 bases at J, with 18 bases between. This CDR3 comprises 13 residues. CDR3 nucleotide sequence: TGTGCCAGTACGGGTGCAACCCGACTCGAGCAGTACTTC. Protein: CASTGATRLEQYF.

The V call is TRBV6-5, the J call TRBJ1-1; D might be TRBD1 (6 bases). Trimming stripped 6 bases from V and 1 base from J, with 12 bases between. The CDR3 is made up of 14 amino acids. Germline CDR1 and CDR2: MNHEY and SVGAGI. CDR3 in DNA: TGTGCCAGCAGCCCCAGGGGACCGAACACTGAAGCTTTCTTT. Its translation is CASSPRGPNTEAFF.

The rearrangement uses TRBV7-9 and TRBJ1-1; the match to TRBD1 covers 9 bases. CDR1 is SEHNR, CDR2 FQNEAQ, per germline (reference sequence). J lost 1 base, V lost 4 bases, and 4 bases had no gene match. The CDR3 is 15 amino acids. The DNA of the CDR3 is TGTGCCAGCAGCTCGGTGGGACAGGGGAACACTGAAGCTTTCTTT. Amino acids: CASSSVGQGNTEAFF.

The chain links TRBV19 to TRBJ2-3; 7 bases align to TRBD1. This CDR3 contains 15 residues. Looked up from germline, CDR1 is LNHDA and CDR2 is SQIVND (reference sequence). The J segment lost 4 bases and the V segment lost 5 bases, leaving 9 bases of the junction unmatched. CDR3 residues: CASSPPQGSADTQYF. CDR3 DNA sequence: TGTGCCAGTAGTCCTCCACAGGGGTCCGCAGATACGCAGTATTTT.

This chain joins TRBV7-8 and TRBJ1-1; TRBD1 matches at 7 bases. Germline V gene sequence: CDR1 SGHVS, CDR2 FQNEAQ. V dropped 5 bases and J dropped 2; count of bases not matched to a gene: 11. The CDR3 has 16 residues. CDR3: CASSPMTGRFNTEAFF. In DNA, the CDR3 is TGTGCCAGCAGCCCCATGACAGGGCGCTTTAACACTGAAGCTTTCTTT.

This clone is a singleton in its sample. The chain joins TRBV15 to TRBJ1-2, with 7 bases lining up with TRBD1. V shed 1 base and J 4 bases; nucleotides not matched to a gene: 3. CDR3 length: 14 residues. Per germline, CDR1 LNHNV and CDR2 YYDKDF (reference sequence). This CDR3 is CATSRGNRGYGYTF. CDR3 in DNA: TGTGCCACCAGCAGAGGTAACAGGGGCTATGGCTACACCTTC. The whole variable domain, filled in from reference TRBV15 and TRBJ1-2, reads DAMVIQNPRYQVTQFGKPVTLSCSQTLNHNVMYWYQQKSSQAPKLLFHYYDKDFNNEADTPDNFQSRRPNTSFCFLDIRSPGLGDTAMYLCATSRGNRGYGYTFGSGTRLTVV.

The chain has TRBV2 and TRBJ1-1; D not resolved. V lost 3 bases, J lost 5 bases, and 13 bases lay in between. This CDR3 comprises 14 residues. The germline V gene has CDR1 SNHLY and CDR2 FYNNEI. CDR3 sequence: CASSDHTGSTEAFF. Here the CDR3 DNA reads TGTGCCAGCAGTGACCACACCGGGAGTACTGAAGCTTTCTTT.

This clone was detected a few times. The V gene is TRBV15, the J gene TRBJ2-1, with D maybe TRBD1 (7 bases). CDR3 length equals 16 residues. Between the trimmed V and J ends, which lost 7 bases and 1 base, there was a span of 17 bases. Germline values: CDR1 LNHNV, CDR2 YYDKDF (reference sequence). The DNA of the CDR3 is TGTGCCACCACCCCGGAGGGGGCCATGTCCTACAATGAGCAGTTCTTC. This gives the protein CATTPEGAMSYNEQFF.

The V gene is TRBV5-1, the J gene TRBJ2-7; D remains unclear. Trimming left V 1 base short and J 3 bases short, with 8 bases between. The CDR3 sequence is 13 residues long. From germline, CDR1 is SGHRS and CDR2 YFSETQ. The CDR3, as DNA: TGCGCCAGCAGCTTGTCACCGGACTACGAGCAGTACGTC. This sequence encodes CASSLSPDYEQYV.

The chain uses TRBV2 and TRBJ2-6; 8 nucleotides align to TRBD1. J lost 0 bases, V lost 6 bases, and 7 bases had no gene match. Germline assignment: CDR1 SNHLY and CDR2 FYNNEI. This CDR3 has 17 residues. CDR3 in DNA: TGTGCCAGCAGGCCCGGGACAGGACCCTCTGGGGCCAACGTCCTGACTTTC. Translating it yields CASRPGTGPSGANVLTF. Full variable domain (remainder filled in from reference TRBV2 and TRBJ2-6): EPEVTQTPSHQVTQMGQEVILRCVPISNHLYFYWYRQILGQKVEFLVSFYNNEISEKSEIFDDQFSVERPDGSNFTLKIRSTKLEDSAMYFCASRPGTGPSGANVLTFGAGSRLTVL.

The V call is TRBV7-9, the J call TRBJ2-1; 8 positions agree with TRBD1. The ends lost 2 bases at V and 8 bases at J; junction bases unmatched: 11. Germline values: CDR1 SEHNR, CDR2 FQNEAQ (reference sequence). CDR3 length: 16 amino acids. The CDR3 coding sequence is TGTGCCAGCAGCTTAAATGTGGACAGGGTAGACTATGAGCAGTTCTTC. This codes for CASSLNVDRVDYEQFF.

This chain links TRBV5-1 with TRBJ2-3, with 10 bases aligning to TRBD2. Unmatched junction bases numbered 5, after V lost 5 bases and J lost 2 bases. The V gene's germline CDR1 is SGHRS and CDR2 YFSETQ. The CDR3 runs 15 residues. CDR3 residues: CASRAGLATTDTQYF. CDR3 coding DNA: TGCGCCAGCAGGGCGGGACTAGCGACCACAGATACGCAGTATTTT.